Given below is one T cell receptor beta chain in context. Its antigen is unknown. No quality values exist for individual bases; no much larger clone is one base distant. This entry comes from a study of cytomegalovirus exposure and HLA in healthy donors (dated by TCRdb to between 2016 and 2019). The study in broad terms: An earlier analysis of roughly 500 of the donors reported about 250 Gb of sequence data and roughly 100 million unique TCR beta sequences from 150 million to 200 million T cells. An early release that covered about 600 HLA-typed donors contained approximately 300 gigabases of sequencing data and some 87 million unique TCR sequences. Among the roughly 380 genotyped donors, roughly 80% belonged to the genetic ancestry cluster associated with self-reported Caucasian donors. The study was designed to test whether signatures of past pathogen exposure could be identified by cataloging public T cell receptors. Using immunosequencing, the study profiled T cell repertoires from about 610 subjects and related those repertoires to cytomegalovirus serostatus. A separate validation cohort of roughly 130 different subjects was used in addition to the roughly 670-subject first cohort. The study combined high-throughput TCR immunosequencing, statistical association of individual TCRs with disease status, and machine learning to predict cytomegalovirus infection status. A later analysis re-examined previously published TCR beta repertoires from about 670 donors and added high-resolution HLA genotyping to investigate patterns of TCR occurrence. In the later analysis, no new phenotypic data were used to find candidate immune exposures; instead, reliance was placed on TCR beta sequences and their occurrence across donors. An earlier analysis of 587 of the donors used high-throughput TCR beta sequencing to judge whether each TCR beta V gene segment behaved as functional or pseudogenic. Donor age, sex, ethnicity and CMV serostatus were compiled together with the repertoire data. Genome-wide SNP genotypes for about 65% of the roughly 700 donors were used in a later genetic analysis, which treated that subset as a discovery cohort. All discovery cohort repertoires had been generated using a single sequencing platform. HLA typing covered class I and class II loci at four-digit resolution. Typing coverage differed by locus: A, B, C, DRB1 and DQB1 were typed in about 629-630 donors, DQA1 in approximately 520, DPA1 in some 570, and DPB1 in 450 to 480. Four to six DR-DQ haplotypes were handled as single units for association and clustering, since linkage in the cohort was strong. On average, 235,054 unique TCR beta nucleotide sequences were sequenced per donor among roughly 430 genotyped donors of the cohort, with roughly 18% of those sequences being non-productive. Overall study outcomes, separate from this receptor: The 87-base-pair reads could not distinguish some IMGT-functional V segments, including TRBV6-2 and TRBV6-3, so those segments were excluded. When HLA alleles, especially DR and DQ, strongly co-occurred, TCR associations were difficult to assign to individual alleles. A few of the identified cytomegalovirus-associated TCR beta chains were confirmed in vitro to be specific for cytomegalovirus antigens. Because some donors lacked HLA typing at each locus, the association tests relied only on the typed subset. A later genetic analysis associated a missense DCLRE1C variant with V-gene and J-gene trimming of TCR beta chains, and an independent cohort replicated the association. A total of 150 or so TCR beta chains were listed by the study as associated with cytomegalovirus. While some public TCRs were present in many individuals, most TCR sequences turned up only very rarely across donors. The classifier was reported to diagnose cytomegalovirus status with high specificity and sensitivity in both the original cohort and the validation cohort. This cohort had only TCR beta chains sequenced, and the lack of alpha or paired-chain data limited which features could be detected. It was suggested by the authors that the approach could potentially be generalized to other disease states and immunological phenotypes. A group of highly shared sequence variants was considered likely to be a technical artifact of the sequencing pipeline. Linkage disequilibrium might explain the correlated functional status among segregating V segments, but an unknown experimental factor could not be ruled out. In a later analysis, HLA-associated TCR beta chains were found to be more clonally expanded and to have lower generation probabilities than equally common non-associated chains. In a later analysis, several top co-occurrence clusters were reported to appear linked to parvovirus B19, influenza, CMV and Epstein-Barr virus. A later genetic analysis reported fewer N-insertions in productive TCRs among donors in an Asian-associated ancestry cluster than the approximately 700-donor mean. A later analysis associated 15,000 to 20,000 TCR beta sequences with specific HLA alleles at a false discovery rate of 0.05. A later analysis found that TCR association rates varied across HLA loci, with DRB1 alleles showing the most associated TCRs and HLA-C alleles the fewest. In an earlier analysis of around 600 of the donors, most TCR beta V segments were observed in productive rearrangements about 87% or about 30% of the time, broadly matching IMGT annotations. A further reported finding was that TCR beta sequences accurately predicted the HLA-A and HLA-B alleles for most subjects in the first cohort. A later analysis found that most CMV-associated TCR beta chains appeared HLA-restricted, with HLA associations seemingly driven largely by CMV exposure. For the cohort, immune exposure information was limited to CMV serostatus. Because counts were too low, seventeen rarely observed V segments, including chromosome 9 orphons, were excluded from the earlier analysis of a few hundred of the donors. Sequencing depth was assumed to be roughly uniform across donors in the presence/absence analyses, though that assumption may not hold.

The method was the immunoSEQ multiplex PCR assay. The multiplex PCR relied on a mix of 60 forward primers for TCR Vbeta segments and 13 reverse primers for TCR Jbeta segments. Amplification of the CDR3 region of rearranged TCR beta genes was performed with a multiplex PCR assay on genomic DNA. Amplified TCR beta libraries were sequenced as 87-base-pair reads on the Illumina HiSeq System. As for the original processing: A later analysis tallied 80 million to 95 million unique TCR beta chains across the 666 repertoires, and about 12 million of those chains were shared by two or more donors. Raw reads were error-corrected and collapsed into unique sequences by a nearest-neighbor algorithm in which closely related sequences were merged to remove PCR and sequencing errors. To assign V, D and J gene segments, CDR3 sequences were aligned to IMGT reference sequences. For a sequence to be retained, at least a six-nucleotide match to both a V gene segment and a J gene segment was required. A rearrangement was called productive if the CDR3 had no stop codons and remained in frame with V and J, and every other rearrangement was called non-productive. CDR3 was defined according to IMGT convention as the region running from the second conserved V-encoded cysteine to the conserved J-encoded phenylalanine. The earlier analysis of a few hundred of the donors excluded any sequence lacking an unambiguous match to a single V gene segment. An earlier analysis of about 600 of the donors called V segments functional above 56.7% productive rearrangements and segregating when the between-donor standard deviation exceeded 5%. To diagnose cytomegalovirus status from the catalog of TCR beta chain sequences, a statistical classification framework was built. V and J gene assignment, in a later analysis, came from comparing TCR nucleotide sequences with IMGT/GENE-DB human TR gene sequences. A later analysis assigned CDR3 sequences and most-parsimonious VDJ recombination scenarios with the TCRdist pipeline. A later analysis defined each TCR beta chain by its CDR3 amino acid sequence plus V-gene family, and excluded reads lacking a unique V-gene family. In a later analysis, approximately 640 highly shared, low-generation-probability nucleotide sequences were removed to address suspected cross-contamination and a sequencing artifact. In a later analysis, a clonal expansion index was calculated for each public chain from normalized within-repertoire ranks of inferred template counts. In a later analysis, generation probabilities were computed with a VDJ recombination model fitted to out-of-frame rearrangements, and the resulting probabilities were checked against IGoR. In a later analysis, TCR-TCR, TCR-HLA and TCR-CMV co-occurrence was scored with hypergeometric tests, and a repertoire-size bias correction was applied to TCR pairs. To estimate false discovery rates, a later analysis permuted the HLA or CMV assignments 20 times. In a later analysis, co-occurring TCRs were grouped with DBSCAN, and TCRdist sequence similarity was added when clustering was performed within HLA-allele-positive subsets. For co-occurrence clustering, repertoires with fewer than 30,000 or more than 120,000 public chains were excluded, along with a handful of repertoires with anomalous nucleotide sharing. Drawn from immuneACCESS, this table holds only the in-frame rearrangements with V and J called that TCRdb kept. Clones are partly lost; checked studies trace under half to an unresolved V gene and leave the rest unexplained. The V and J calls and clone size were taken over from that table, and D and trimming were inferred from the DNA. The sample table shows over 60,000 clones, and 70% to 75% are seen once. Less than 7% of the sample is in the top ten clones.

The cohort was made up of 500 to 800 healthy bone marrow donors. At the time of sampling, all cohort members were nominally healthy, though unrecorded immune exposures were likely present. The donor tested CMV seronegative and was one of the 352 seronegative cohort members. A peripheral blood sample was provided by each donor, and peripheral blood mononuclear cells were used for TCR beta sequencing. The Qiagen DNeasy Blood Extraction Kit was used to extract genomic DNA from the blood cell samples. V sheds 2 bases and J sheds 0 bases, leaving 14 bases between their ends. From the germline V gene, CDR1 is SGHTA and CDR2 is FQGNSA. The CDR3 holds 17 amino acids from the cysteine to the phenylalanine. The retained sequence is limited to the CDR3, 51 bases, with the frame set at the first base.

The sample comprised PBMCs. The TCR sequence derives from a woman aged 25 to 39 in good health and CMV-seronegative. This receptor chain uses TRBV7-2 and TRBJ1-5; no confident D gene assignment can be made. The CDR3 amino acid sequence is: CASSLNEVGDSNQPQHF. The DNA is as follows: TGTGCCAGCAGCTTAAACGAAGTCGGAGATAGCAATCAGCCCCAGCATTTT. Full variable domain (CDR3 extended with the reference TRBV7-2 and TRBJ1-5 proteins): GAGVSQSPSNKVTEKGKDVELRCDPISGHTALYWYRQSLGQGLEFLIYFQGNSAPDKSGLPSDRFSAERTGGSVSTLTIQRTQQEDSAVYLCASSLNEVGDSNQPQHFGDGTRLSIL.